The T cell receptor (beta chain) under discussion was sequenced for a study of blood T cell repertoires in COVID-19. Study details: Sample material is recorded as cDNA or gDNA derived from T cells, B-cell-depleted T cells, or PBMCs.

The CDR3 runs to 13 residues. Trimming cost V 2 bases and J 11 bases, with 14 bases left between them. Germline CDR1 is KGHDR and CDR2 is SFDVKD. As originally analysed: Estimated nucleated cell counts came from reference gene primer amplification. The repertoire was sequenced with immunoSEQ multiplex PCR; TCRdb's copy has only in-frame clones and lacks some. For V, J and clone size, that table is used; D and trimming come from the DNA. The sample has 80,000 or so clones, 70% to 90% seen once. Sequencing input: peripheral blood. The chain carries TRBV24-1 and TRBJ1-1, with D uncertain. The TCR comes from a woman aged 55 to 70 with acute or convalescent COVID-19. CDR3 coding DNA: TGTGCCACCAGTGATTCGCGAGCTCCGGGGGCTTTCTTT. Amino acids: CATSDSRAPGAFF.